Presented here are 10 T cell receptor beta chains from one specimen sequenced in a study of blood T cell repertoires in COVID-19. This table comes from immunoSEQ multiplex PCR, and its TCRdb copy is limited to in-frame clones, with some not included. The data show 150,000 to 200,000 clones, with around 79% seen just once and approximately 11% held by the top ten. The sample taken for sequencing was PBMCs or T cells enriched from blood (not recorded which). Receptor source: a man in his fifties or sixties who had recovered from COVID-19.

This chain links TRBV28 with TRBJ1-3, with D possibly being TRBD1 (6 bases). Per germline, CDR1 MDHEN and CDR2 SYDVKM. The V gene lost 5 bases and the J gene lost 0 bases, with 23 bases spanning the gap. The CDR3 has 19 amino acids. CDR3 nucleotide sequence: TGTGCCAGCAGTCCCCCTGGCGCGGGGGGCCCCGCCTCTGGAAACACCATATATTTT. Protein sequence: CASSPPGAGGPASGNTIYF.

In DNA, the CDR3 is TGTGCCAGCAGTTACGCGGGGGCTGCCTTTGGCTACACCTTC. It is translated as CASSYAGAAFGYTF. The chain couples TRBV6-5 to TRBJ1-2, with D perhaps matching TRBD1 (6 bases). The CDR3 sequence is 14 residues long. Looked up from germline, CDR1 is MNHEY and CDR2 is SVGAGI. V lost 2 bases and J lost 7, with 14 bases in between.

The chain has TRBV10-3 and TRBJ1-2, with D tentatively TRBD1 (6 bases). The V end was cut by 11 bases, the J end by 0 bases, with 13 bases between. Per the germline V gene, CDR1 is ENHRY and CDR2 is SYGVKD. This CDR3 spans 13 amino acids. The CDR3 loop reads CAPRAGANYGYTF. The CDR3, as DNA: TGTGCCCCCAGGGCAGGGGCTAACTATGGCTACACCTTC.

The chain joins TRBV25-1 to TRBJ2-3; 11 nucleotides align to TRBD2. Germline CDR1 and CDR2: MGHDK and SYGVNS. The junction had 8 bases not matched to a gene; V was cut back by 6 bases and J by 0 bases. This CDR3 is built from 17 residues. The CDR3 coding sequence is TGTGCCAGCAGAGACACCCGGACTAGCGGGAGCACAGATACGCAGTATTTT. Its translation: CASRDTRTSGSTDTQYF.

The sample holds one count of this clone. The chain combines TRBV10-3 with TRBJ1-5; tentative D call: TRBD1 (6 bases). Trimming took off 2 bases at V and 7 bases at J, with 9 bases between the two ends. This CDR3 has 13 residues. The germline gives CDR1 ENHRY, CDR2 SYGVKD. CDR3 DNA: TGTGCCATCAGTGAGCTAGGGGGACAGCCCCAGCATTTT. It encodes CAISELGGQPQHF.

The V gene is TRBV7-8, the J gene TRBJ1-5, with 8 bases aligning to TRBD1. CDR1 is SGHVS and CDR2 is FQNEAQ in the germline V gene. With V trimmed by 3 bases and J by 3 bases, 4 bases remained unmatched. The CDR3 has 15 residues. The CDR3 bases are TGTGCCAGCAGCTTTGGACAGGGCTCCAATCAGCCCCAGCATTTT. Translation: CASSFGQGSNQPQHF.

The rearrangement uses TRBV19 and TRBJ1-4, with TRBD1 matching 7 bases. J gave up 7 bases and V 4 bases, and 6 bases lay outside the gene matches. CDR3 length: 14 amino acids. Germline CDR1 and CDR2: LNHDA and SQIVND (reference sequence). The CDR3 sequence is CASSTGQPSEKLFF. The CDR3 bases are TGTGCCAGTAGTACGGGACAGCCTTCTGAAAAACTGTTTTTT.

The rearrangement links TRBV28 to TRBJ2-7; 7 bases are shared with TRBD1. Germline trimming cut 3 bases from V and 6 bases from J; bases unmatched to any gene: 8. CDR1 is MDHEN and CDR2 is SYDVKM in the germline V gene. This CDR3 has 14 residues. CDR3 nucleotides: TGTGCCAGCAGTTTGGGGACAGCAGATCTCGAGCAGTACTTC. Protein sequence: CASSLGTADLEQYF. The full variable domain, rest sourced from reference TRBV28 and TRBJ2-7, is DVKVTQSSRYLVKRTGEKVFLECVQDMDHENMFWYRQDPGLGLRLIYFSYDVKMKEKGDIPEGYSVSREKKERFSLILESASTNQTSMYLCASSLGTADLEQYFGPGTRLTVT.

This clone was observed once. The genes are TRBV5-1 and TRBJ1-5; D possibly corresponds to TRBD1 (6 bases). Germline lookup yields CDR1 SGHRS and CDR2 YFSETQ. The ends were cut back, 6 bases at V and 1 base at J, with 14 bases in the middle. The CDR3 spans 15 residues. CDR3 nucleotides: TGCGCCAGCACCCCGACAGGAAACAGCAATCAGCCCCAGCATTTT. It is translated as CASTPTGNSNQPQHF.

Notes on this clone: Other nucleotide sequences in the sample specify the same CDR3. The V gene is TRBV5-1, the J gene TRBJ1-2; 7 nucleotides line up with TRBD1. This CDR3 is built from 15 residues. With 0 bases clipped from V and 2 bases from J, the junction kept 4 bases outside the gene matches. Germline CDR1 reads SGHRS; CDR2 reads YFSETQ. In DNA form, the CDR3 reads TGCGCCAGCAGCTTGGTATTGGGACAGAACTATGGCTACACCTTC. Amino acids: CASSLVLGQNYGYTF.